These 5 T cell receptor beta chains came from one sample sequenced in a study of cytomegalovirus exposure and HLA in healthy donors (dated by TCRdb to 2016 to 2017). The library relied on the immunoSEQ multiplex PCR assay. A mixture of 60 forward primers for TCR Vbeta segments and 13 reverse primers for TCR Jbeta segments was used in the multiplex PCR. Not all clones reach the TCRdb copy of this immuneACCESS table, which keeps in-frame sequences only. Checked studies attribute under half of the gap to unresolved V genes and leave the rest unexplained. For this sample the table gives about 61,000 clones, of which about 87% were detected only once. Approximately 1.4% of the sample lies in the top ten. Specimen: PBMCs. These receptors were collected from a man between 18 and 35 years old in good health and CMV-seronegative.

V usage is TRBV7-6 and J usage is TRBJ2-7; D is possibly TRBD2 (6 bases). The CDR3 length is 14 residues. Per the germline V gene, CDR1 is SGHVS and CDR2 is FNYEAQ. Trimming removed 1 base at V and 6 bases at J, with 13 bases between. CDR3 DNA: TGTGCCAGCAGCTTAGGGACGGGAGTGGGCGAGCAGTACTTC. Its translation is CASSLGTGVGEQYF.

This clone has more than one count but fewer than ten. The same CDR3 is also encoded by other DNA sequences in this sample. The chain uses TRBV4-1 and TRBJ1-2; 7 bases align to TRBD1. The germline gives CDR1 MGHRA, CDR2 YSYEKL. J gave up 4 bases and V 1 base, and 3 bases lay outside the gene matches. The length of the CDR3 is 14 residues. The DNA for the CDR3 is TGCGCCAGCAGCCAAGGGACAGGCCCCTATGGCTACACCTTC. Protein sequence: CASSQGTGPYGYTF.

The rearrangement uses TRBV28 and TRBJ1-3; D remains unclear. Trimming stripped 7 bases from V and 4 bases from J, with 11 bases between. The CDR3 has 13 amino acids. The germline gives CDR1 MDHEN, CDR2 SYDVKM. CDR3 DNA: TGTGCCAGCATTTCTTTCCCGGGAAACACCATATATTTT. The encoded protein is CASISFPGNTIYF.

The chain joins TRBV12-5 to TRBJ1-1; D is uncertain. Germline lookup yields CDR1 LGHNT and CDR2 FRNRAP. The CDR3 has 13 amino acids. V was clipped by 6 bases and J by 4 bases, with 12 bases between them. The CDR3 DNA reads TGTGCTAGTGGCCCCCCGGGGTCCACTGAAGCTTTCTTT. This codes for CASGPPGSTEAFF. The full variable domain, with the rest looked up from reference TRBV12-5 and TRBJ1-1, is DARVTQTPRHKVTEMGQEVTMRCQPILGHNTVFWYRQTMMQGLELLAYFRNRAPLDDSGMPKDRFSAEMPDATLATLKIQPSEPRDSAVYFCASGPPGSTEAFFGQGTRLTVV.

The J gene is TRBJ2-1, the V gene TRBV9; possible D gene TRBD2, 7 bases. Germline lookup yields CDR1 SGDLS and CDR2 YYNGEE. The CDR3 runs 18 residues. V lost 4 bases, J lost 0 bases, and 20 bases lay in between. The CDR3 is CASSPEGGGLNSYNEQFF. DNA of the CDR3: TGTGCCAGCAGCCCAGAAGGGGGGGGCCTTAACTCCTACAATGAGCAGTTCTTC.